The 21 T cell receptor beta chains below were found in one sample sequenced in a study of technical replicates of blood from a handful of donors. Some clones are missing from TCRdb's copy, which holds only in-frame ones; the method was immunoSEQ multiplex PCR. The sample records tens of thousands of clones, roughly 93% being singletons. The sequencing sample was made of T cells isolated from PBMCs. Every receptor here comes from a human donor in good health.

This clone was seen only once. V usage is TRBV6-1 and J usage is TRBJ2-7, with a tentative D call TRBD1 (5 bases). The CDR3 length is 14 residues. Trimming took 6 bases from V and 2 from J, leaving 14 bases between them. CDR1 and CDR2 from the germline V gene are MNHNS and SASEGT. The CDR3 protein is CASRGVSVAYEQYF. CDR3 DNA: TGTGCCAGCAGAGGGGTGTCCGTCGCCTACGAGCAGTACTTC.

As DNA, the CDR3 is TGTGCCAGCAGCTTTTCAGGCGGGGGGCCGGTTGAAGCTTTCTTT. It is translated as CASSFSGGGPVEAFF. The genes are TRBV11-1 and TRBJ1-1; TRBD1 might be the D (6 bases). Germline V gene lookup returns CDR1 SGHAT and CDR2 FQDESV (reference sequence). The CDR3 consists of 15 residues. The V gene lost 3 bases and the J gene lost 7 bases, with 18 bases spanning the gap.

This chain joins TRBV5-6 and TRBJ1-1; D possibly corresponds to TRBD1 (6 bases). V lost 0 bases and J lost 0, with 15 bases in between. Germline CDR1 and CDR2: SGHDT and YYEEEE. The CDR3 has 17 residues. The CDR3 sequence is CASSLALGGALNTEAFF. CDR3 sequence (DNA): TGTGCCAGCAGCTTGGCGCTCGGGGGGGCCTTGAACACTGAAGCTTTCTTT. Filled out from reference TRBV5-6 and TRBJ1-1, the complete variable domain reads DAGVTQSPTHLIKTRGQQVTLRCSPKSGHDTVSWYQQALGQGPQFIFQYYEEEERQRGNFPDRFSGHQFPNYSSELNVNALLLGDSALYLCASSLALGGALNTEAFFGQGTRLTVV.

The chain uses TRBV14 and TRBJ1-3; TRBD1 matches at 7 bases. The CDR3 contains 18 residues. The V gene end was trimmed by 5 bases and the J gene end by 0 bases; junction bases not matched to a gene: 13. Germline lookup yields CDR1 SGHDN and CDR2 FVKESK. CDR3 nucleotide sequence: TGTGCCAGCAGCAAAGGGATGGACAGGCCCTACTCTGGAAACACCATATATTTT. The encoded protein is CASSKGMDRPYSGNTIYF.

The chain links TRBV4-1 to TRBJ1-4, with 9 bases fitting TRBD1. The CDR3 has 16 residues. Germline CDR1 MGHRA, CDR2 YSYEKL. V shed 0 bases, J shed 9 bases, and the junction held 8 bases outside the gene matches. The CDR3 DNA follows: TGCGCCAGCAGCCAAGAGGGGACAGGGTATAGGAAAAAACTGTTTTTT. This sequence encodes CASSQEGTGYRKKLFF.

The chain links TRBV6-5 to TRBJ2-2; 7 nucleotides align to TRBD1. Germline V gene lookup returns CDR1 MNHEY and CDR2 SVGAGI. The CDR3 contains 15 residues. J was trimmed by 5 bases and V by 7 bases; bases with no gene match: 10. Here the CDR3 reads CASTNRGGPTGELFF. As DNA, the CDR3 is TGTGCCAGCACCAACAGGGGCGGCCCGACCGGGGAGCTGTTTTTT.

The CDR3 spells CASRIGGRDTDTQYF. DNA of the CDR3: TGTGCCAGCAGAATAGGGGGACGCGACACAGATACGCAGTATTTT. The chain couples TRBV5-4 to TRBJ2-3; a weak D match, TRBD1 (6 bases). The CDR3 covers 15 residues. The V gene's germline CDR1 is SGHNT and CDR2 YYREEE (reference sequence). V lost 5 bases and J 2 bases, leaving 15 bases between the germline ends. The variable domain in full, with the rest retrieved from reference TRBV5-4 and TRBJ2-3, is ETGVTQSPTHLIKTRGQQVTLRCSSQSGHNTVSWYQQALGQGPQFIFQYYREEENGRGNFPPRFSGLQFPNYSSELNVNALELDDSALYLCASRIGGRDTDTQYFGPGTRLTVL.

This sequence joins TRBV4-1 and TRBJ1-5; tentatively, D is TRBD1 (5 bases). Germline CDR1 MGHRA, CDR2 YSYEKL. The ends were cut back, 4 bases at V and 3 bases at J, with 16 bases in the middle. This CDR3 comprises 16 residues. The CDR3 here is CASSPAARQNNQPQHF. The CDR3 DNA reads as TGCGCCAGCAGCCCCGCGGCGAGACAGAACAATCAGCCCCAGCATTTT.

The V gene is TRBV28, the J gene TRBJ2-7, with 9 bases fitting TRBD1. V lost 6 bases to trimming and J lost 6 bases; unmatched junction nucleotides: 12. CDR3 size: 15 residues. CDR1 and CDR2 (germline): MDHEN, SYDVKM. The CDR3 region has the DNA TGTGCCAGCAGCTCCCCGGACAGGGGAGGTCTCGAGCAGTACTTC. Translation: CASSSPDRGGLEQYF.

This clone has only one observation. The rearrangement uses TRBV15 and TRBJ2-5, with 9 bases fitting TRBD1. From germline, CDR1 is LNHNV and CDR2 YYDKDF (reference sequence). This CDR3 region has 15 residues. Losses at the gene ends were 3 bases for V and 5 bases for J; bases not matched to a gene: 7. CDR3 residues: CATSSPQGARETQYF. The CDR3 coding sequence is TGTGCCACCAGCAGCCCACAGGGGGCGCGGGAGACCCAGTACTTC.

V gene TRBV30 combines with J gene TRBJ2-7, with 7 bases matching TRBD2. V shed 7 bases and J 1 base; nucleotides not matched to a gene: 10. Germline assignment: CDR1 GTSNPN and CDR2 SVGIG (reference sequence). The CDR3 sequence is 14 residues long. CDR3 protein: CASHRWGGSYEQYF. The CDR3 DNA sequence: TGTGCCTCGCACCGGTGGGGGGGATCCTACGAGCAGTACTTC.

The chain links TRBV2 to TRBJ2-1; D ambiguous. The CDR3 sequence is 13 residues long. CDR1 SNHLY and CDR2 FYNNEI come from the germline V gene. V was pared by 8 bases and J by 6 bases, with 14 bases between. CDR3 nucleotide sequence: TGTGCCAGCGGTATCGGGTACCCCAATGAGCAGTTCTTC. As protein: CASGIGYPNEQFF.

This chain links TRBV18 with TRBJ2-5; D may be TRBD2 (6 bases). The V end was cut by 3 bases, the J end by 4 bases, with 9 bases between. The CDR3 is 13 residues long. Per the germline V gene, CDR1 is KGHSH and CDR2 is LQKENI. This CDR3 is CASSPPTRETQYF. The DNA of the CDR3 is TGTGCCAGCTCACCCCCGACTAGAGAGACCCAGTACTTC. The whole variable domain, remainder taken from reference TRBV18 and TRBJ2-5, is NAGVMQNPRHLVRRRGQEARLRCSPMKGHSHVYWYRQLPEEGLKFMVYLQKENIIDESGMPKERFSAEFPKEGPSILRIQQVVRGDSAAYFCASSPPTRETQYFGPGTRLLVL.

The V call is TRBV11-2, the J call TRBJ2-1; 13 positions match TRBD2. V gave up 7 bases and J gave up 0 bases; unmatched junction bases: 6. Germline CDR1 is SGHAT and CDR2 is FQNNGV. The CDR3 is made up of 17 amino acids. CDR3 sequence (DNA): TGTGCCAGCAACCCGGGACTAGCGGGGTACTCCTACAATGAGCAGTTCTTC. Protein sequence: CASNPGLAGYSYNEQFF.

J is TRBJ2-1 and V is TRBV7-6; tentatively, D is TRBD1 (5 bases). The CDR3 is 13 residues long. The V gene's germline CDR1 is SGHVS and CDR2 FNYEAQ. V was pared by 1 base and J by 7 bases, with 8 bases between. The DNA of the CDR3 is TGTGCCAGCAGCTTAGGGCAGGGAAATGAGCAGTTCTTC. As protein: CASSLGQGNEQFF.

The J gene is TRBJ2-7, the V gene TRBV7-2, with TRBD1 identical over 7 bases. The CDR3 sequence is 13 residues long. V trimming: 6 bases; J trimming: 1 base; junction bases outside the gene matches: 3. Germline CDR1 is SGHTA and CDR2 is FQGNSA. CDR3 residues: CASRRTGSYEQYF. The CDR3 bases are TGTGCCAGCAGGCGGACAGGATCCTACGAGCAGTACTTC.

J is TRBJ2-5 and V is TRBV27; no clear D. In germline, CDR1 is MNHEY, CDR2 SMNVEV (reference sequence). The CDR3 runs to 14 residues. Trimming took off 3 bases at V and 3 bases at J, with 11 bases between the two ends. Written as DNA, the CDR3 is TGTGCCAGCAGTTTCGTTGGGCGAGAAGAGACCCAGTACTTC. Encoded protein: CASSFVGREETQYF.

J is TRBJ1-2 and V is TRBV20-1; D remains ambiguous. The CDR3 is made up of 10 amino acids. Germline loops: CDR1 DFQATT, CDR2 SNEGSKA (reference sequence). Trimming cost V 3 bases and J 7 bases, with 6 bases left between them. DNA of the CDR3: TGCAGTGCTAGTAGAACTGGCTACACCTTC. Translated: CSASRTGYTF.

This chain connects TRBV9 to TRBJ1-2, with unresolved D. Germline assignment: CDR1 SGDLS and CDR2 YYNGEE. The germline V and J ends were trimmed by 1 base and 2 bases, with 15 bases remaining between them. The CDR3 is 16 amino acids. The DNA for the CDR3 is TGTGCCAGCAGCGTAAATCCTCGGAGGGAAAACTATGGCTACACCTTC. Protein sequence: CASSVNPRRENYGYTF.

The chain has TRBV19 and TRBJ2-3; tentative D call: TRBD2 (6 bases). The V gene's germline CDR1 is LNHDA and CDR2 SQIVND (reference sequence). The CDR3 sequence is 12 residues long. V was shortened by 3 bases and J by 9 bases, with 10 bases between the two germline ends. The CDR3 reads CASSMVGGTQYF. The CDR3 DNA reads TGTGCCAGTAGTATGGTGGGGGGAACGCAGTATTTT.

The CDR3 nucleotides read TGCGCCAGCAGCTTGGCAGACCCCTGGAGGGACGAGCAGTACTTC. This encodes CASSLADPWRDEQYF. The gene calls are TRBV5-1 and TRBJ2-7, with D possibly TRBD2 on 6 matching bases. CDR3 length: 15 amino acids. Per germline, CDR1 SGHRS and CDR2 YFSETQ. V lost 0 bases, J lost 5 bases, and 15 bases lay in between.